The rows below give T cell receptor beta chains drawn from one sample of a study of cytomegalovirus exposure and HLA in healthy donors. Measured with immunoSEQ multiplex PCR; TCRdb has only the in-frame clones, and not every one. The sample carries 170,000 or so clones, around 73% recorded once. The sample taken for sequencing was PBMCs. The receptors stem from a man between 60 and 75 years old in good health and CMV-seronegative. The CDR3 runs from the conserved cysteine through the conserved F or W. The order of the fields is V gene, D gene, J gene, clone size, CDR3 DNA, CDR3 protein. The D gene is left open where the match is weak. Size values are once, few and many counts, or a class for expanded clones, and some rows have none.

v_call: TRBV5-1
d_call: .
j_call: TRBJ1-3
clone_size: once
cdr3_nt: TGCGCCAGCAGCTTAAGAGCCGGCTCTGGAAACACCATATATTTT
cdr3_aa: CASSLRAGSGNTIYF

v_call: TRBV7-3
d_call: TRBD1
j_call: TRBJ2-2
clone_size: .
cdr3_nt: TGTGCCAGCAGCTTAACAGGACAGGGAAGCACCGGGGAGCTGTTTTTT
cdr3_aa: CASSLTGQGSTGELFF

v_call: TRBV10-3
d_call: TRBD1
j_call: TRBJ1-1
clone_size: few
cdr3_nt: TGTGCCATCAGTGAGAGGGACAGACCGAACACTGAAGCTTTCTTT
cdr3_aa: CAISERDRPNTEAFF

v_call: TRBV6-1
d_call: TRBD1
j_call: TRBJ1-5
clone_size: .
cdr3_nt: TGTGCCAGCAGCGGGACAGGGGTGGGTCAGCCCCAGCATTTT
cdr3_aa: CASSGTGVGQPQHF

v_call: TRBV6-6
d_call: .
j_call: TRBJ2-1
clone_size: .
cdr3_nt: TGTGCCAGCAGCCAGACAGGCACCTACCCAAGTGAGCAGTTCTTC
cdr3_aa: CASSQTGTYPSEQFF

v_call: TRBV5-1
d_call: TRBD1
j_call: TRBJ2-7
clone_size: .
cdr3_nt: TGCGCCAGCAGCTTAGACAGGGACTACGAGCAGTACTTC
cdr3_aa: CASSLDRDYEQYF

v_call: TRBV6-1
d_call: TRBD1
j_call: TRBJ1-2
clone_size: .
cdr3_nt: TGTGCCAGCAGTGAAGCACGGACAGGCTATGGCTACACCTTC
cdr3_aa: CASSEARTGYGYTF

v_call: TRBV7-2
d_call: .
j_call: TRBJ2-1
clone_size: .
cdr3_nt: TGTGCCAGCAGCTTACGCGGGGTAGGATACAATGAGCAGTTCTTC
cdr3_aa: CASSLRGVGYNEQFF

v_call: TRBV6-6
d_call: .
j_call: TRBJ2-1
clone_size: once
cdr3_nt: TGTGCCAGCAGTTACTCCAGGGCCAGCTCCTACAATGAGCAGTTCTTC
cdr3_aa: CASSYSRASSYNEQFF

v_call: TRBV6-5
d_call: TRBD1
j_call: TRBJ1-4
clone_size: medium-sized
cdr3_nt: TGTGCCAGCAGTGAAGACAGGGCTTATGAAAAACTGTTTTTT
cdr3_aa: CASSEDRAYEKLFF

v_call: TRBV29-1
d_call: .
j_call: TRBJ2-2
clone_size: few
cdr3_nt: TGCAGCGCGAGAGAGACAGGTTCGGACACCGGGGAGCTGTTTTTT
cdr3_aa: CSARETGSDTGELFF

v_call: TRBV18
d_call: TRBD1
j_call: TRBJ1-1
clone_size: .
cdr3_nt: TGTGCCAGCTCCCGGACAGGGCGGGGGAACACTGAAGCTTTCTTT
cdr3_aa: CASSRTGRGNTEAFF

v_call: TRBV4-1
d_call: .
j_call: TRBJ2-7
clone_size: .
cdr3_nt: TGCGCCAGCAGCCAAGATCCTCCCGGGGGATCATACGAGCAGTACTTC
cdr3_aa: CASSQDPPGGSYEQYF

v_call: TRBV7-9
d_call: TRBD2
j_call: TRBJ2-7
clone_size: few
cdr3_nt: TGTGCCAGCAGCCTCGGACTAGCGGAAGCCTCCTACGAGCAGTACTTC
cdr3_aa: CASSLGLAEASYEQYF

v_call: TRBV2
d_call: .
j_call: TRBJ1-2
clone_size: few
cdr3_nt: TGTGCCAGCAGCGAGGGTTATGGCTACACCTTC
cdr3_aa: CASSEGYGYTF

v_call: TRBV27
d_call: .
j_call: TRBJ2-3
clone_size: .
cdr3_nt: TGTGCCATAAGGTCAGGGATCTACACAGATACGCAGTATTTT
cdr3_aa: CAIRSGIYTDTQYF

v_call: TRBV7-2
d_call: TRBD2
j_call: TRBJ2-7
clone_size: .
cdr3_nt: TGTGCCAGCAGCTTGACGGGAGGTTATGAGCAGTACTTC
cdr3_aa: CASSLTGGYEQYF

v_call: TRBV27
d_call: .
j_call: TRBJ2-7
clone_size: .
cdr3_nt: TGTGCCAGCTCCCCCGGGAGCTCCTACGAGCAGTACTTC
cdr3_aa: CASSPGSSYEQYF

v_call: TRBV9
d_call: .
j_call: TRBJ2-7
clone_size: .
cdr3_nt: TGTGCCAGCAGCTACTCCCCAACCTACGAGCAGTACTTC
cdr3_aa: CASSYSPTYEQYF

v_call: TRBV9
d_call: .
j_call: TRBJ1-1
clone_size: .
cdr3_nt: TGTGCCAGCAGCCCGGACACCCCCATGAACACTGAAGCTTTCTTT
cdr3_aa: CASSPDTPMNTEAFF

v_call: TRBV18
d_call: .
j_call: TRBJ2-7
clone_size: .
cdr3_nt: TGTGCCAGCTCACCAGGAGGGGGCGCCTACGAGCAGTACTTC
cdr3_aa: CASSPGGGAYEQYF

v_call: TRBV25-1
d_call: TRBD2
j_call: TRBJ2-3
clone_size: .
cdr3_nt: TGTGCCAGCAGGAGGACTAGCGGGAGCACAGATACGCAGTATTTT
cdr3_aa: CASRRTSGSTDTQYF

v_call: TRBV21-1
d_call: .
j_call: TRBJ2-7
clone_size: .
cdr3_nt: TGTGCCAGCACCCCCCCTCTAGCGGGGGGCGCCACCGACTACGAGCAGTACTTC
cdr3_aa: CASTPPLAGGATDYEQYF

v_call: TRBV7-2
d_call: TRBD2
j_call: TRBJ2-1
clone_size: few
cdr3_nt: TGTGCCAGCAGCTTGGAGCGGGGGACTGAGCAGTTCTTC
cdr3_aa: CASSLERGTEQFF

v_call: TRBV7-9
d_call: TRBD2
j_call: TRBJ2-5
clone_size: .
cdr3_nt: TGTGCCAGCAGCTTAAGCGGGGACTTCCAAGAGACCCAGTACTTC
cdr3_aa: CASSLSGDFQETQYF

v_call: TRBV15
d_call: TRBD2
j_call: TRBJ2-3
clone_size: once
cdr3_nt: TGTGCCACCAGCAGAGAGGCGGGAGCCCAGCCCGATACGCAGTATTTT
cdr3_aa: CATSREAGAQPDTQYF

v_call: TRBV6-1
d_call: .
j_call: TRBJ1-3
clone_size: medium-sized
cdr3_nt: TGTGCTCTCGGGGGGGGAGCTGGGAACACCATATATTTT
cdr3_aa: CALGGGAGNTIYF

v_call: TRBV9
d_call: TRBD1
j_call: TRBJ1-4
clone_size: .
cdr3_nt: TGTGCCAGCAGCGCCGGGACAGCAAATGAAAAACTGTTTTTT
cdr3_aa: CASSAGTANEKLFF

v_call: TRBV11-2
d_call: TRBD1
j_call: TRBJ1-2
clone_size: .
cdr3_nt: TGTGCCAGCAGCCTTCAGGGGGTAGGTGGCTACACCTTC
cdr3_aa: CASSLQGVGGYTF

v_call: TRBV19
d_call: .
j_call: TRBJ2-4
clone_size: .
cdr3_nt: TGTGCCACTGAACAGGGAACCAAAAACATTCAGTGCTTC
cdr3_aa: CATEQGTKNIQCF

v_call: TRBV11-2
d_call: .
j_call: TRBJ2-1
clone_size: once
cdr3_nt: TGTGCCAGCAGCTCCACAGGGAGCTCCTACAATGAGCAGTTCTTC
cdr3_aa: CASSSTGSSYNEQFF

v_call: TRBV20-1
d_call: .
j_call: TRBJ2-1
clone_size: few
cdr3_nt: TGCAGTGCTTGGGGGGGCTGGGAGCAGTTCTTC
cdr3_aa: CSAWGGWEQFF

v_call: TRBV12-5
d_call: .
j_call: TRBJ2-5
clone_size: .
cdr3_nt: TGTGCTAGTGGTTTGGGTGCAGGACAAGAGACCCAGTACTTC
cdr3_aa: CASGLGAGQETQYF

v_call: TRBV27
d_call: .
j_call: TRBJ2-1
clone_size: .
cdr3_nt: TGTGCCAGCAGTTTATCGATATACAGGGAACCCTACAATGAGCAGTTCTTC
cdr3_aa: CASSLSIYREPYNEQFF

v_call: TRBV5-5
d_call: .
j_call: TRBJ1-6
clone_size: .
cdr3_nt: TGTGCCAGCAGCTCGGGTCTACCGAGCTCCTATAATTCACCCCTCCACTTT
cdr3_aa: CASSSGLPSSYNSPLHF

v_call: TRBV11-2
d_call: TRBD1
j_call: TRBJ2-7
clone_size: .
cdr3_nt: TGTGCCAGCAGCAAGAGGACAGGGAACTCCTACGAGCAGTACTTC
cdr3_aa: CASSKRTGNSYEQYF

v_call: TRBV29-1
d_call: TRBD1
j_call: TRBJ2-5
clone_size: .
cdr3_nt: TGCAGCGTGGCACAGGGGAAAGAGACCCAGTACTTC
cdr3_aa: CSVAQGKETQYF

v_call: TRBV27
d_call: .
j_call: TRBJ2-7
clone_size: .
cdr3_nt: TGTGCCAGCGCCCGCCAGGTATCTAACGAGCAGTACTTC
cdr3_aa: CASARQVSNEQYF

v_call: TRBV29-1
d_call: TRBD2
j_call: TRBJ2-3
clone_size: once
cdr3_nt: TGCAGCGTGGAGGGAGAGAGCGGGAGGGGAGATACGCAGTATTTT
cdr3_aa: CSVEGESGRGDTQYF

v_call: TRBV10-3
d_call: .
j_call: TRBJ2-7
clone_size: .
cdr3_nt: TGTGCCACCTCGAGTTCCTACGAGCAGTACTTC
cdr3_aa: CATSSSYEQYF

v_call: TRBV7-8
d_call: .
j_call: TRBJ2-1
clone_size: few
cdr3_nt: TGTGCCAGCAGCACAATCTATGAGCAGTTCTTC
cdr3_aa: CASSTIYEQFF

v_call: TRBV5-1
d_call: TRBD2
j_call: TRBJ2-2
clone_size: .
cdr3_nt: TGCGCCAGCAGCTTGATAGCGGGGGCGAACACCGGGGAGCTGTTTTTT
cdr3_aa: CASSLIAGANTGELFF

v_call: TRBV7-8
d_call: TRBD1
j_call: TRBJ2-7
clone_size: .
cdr3_nt: TGTGCCAGCAGCTTTACGACAGGGCCTCCCTACGAGCAGTACTTC
cdr3_aa: CASSFTTGPPYEQYF

v_call: TRBV5-4
d_call: .
j_call: TRBJ2-2
clone_size: .
cdr3_nt: TGTGCCAGCAGCTTGGAGCCCGGGGAGCTGTTTTTT
cdr3_aa: CASSLEPGELFF

v_call: TRBV12-5
d_call: TRBD1
j_call: TRBJ2-7
clone_size: .
cdr3_nt: TGTGCTAGTGACGACGGACAGGACTACGAGCAGTACTTC
cdr3_aa: CASDDGQDYEQYF

v_call: TRBV27
d_call: .
j_call: TRBJ1-6
clone_size: .
cdr3_nt: TGTGCCAGCAGTACGGGGGGTGCTCCCCTCCACTTT
cdr3_aa: CASSTGGAPLHF

v_call: TRBV5-1
d_call: TRBD1
j_call: TRBJ1-2
clone_size: .
cdr3_nt: TGCGCCAGCAGCTTGCGACAGGGGGTTAACTATGGCTACACCTTC
cdr3_aa: CASSLRQGVNYGYTF

v_call: TRBV7-2
d_call: TRBD1
j_call: TRBJ1-5
clone_size: .
cdr3_nt: TGTGCCAGCAGCCCCTATGGGAGGACAGGGCCCCACAATCAGCCCCAGCATTTT
cdr3_aa: CASSPYGRTGPHNQPQHF

v_call: TRBV6-5
d_call: .
j_call: TRBJ2-7
clone_size: .
cdr3_nt: TGTGCCCCGGACTCGGAGCAGTACTTC
cdr3_aa: CAPDSEQYF

v_call: TRBV6-4
d_call: .
j_call: TRBJ2-2
clone_size: .
cdr3_nt: TGTGCCAGCAGTGACAGGGGTGGCACCGGGGAGCTGTTTTTT
cdr3_aa: CASSDRGGTGELFF

v_call: TRBV27
d_call: TRBD1
j_call: TRBJ2-5
clone_size: .
cdr3_nt: TGTGCCAGCAAGCCGGCCGGACAGGGGACTGACCAGTACTTC
cdr3_aa: CASKPAGQGTDQYF

v_call: TRBV11-2
d_call: TRBD2
j_call: TRBJ2-1
clone_size: few
cdr3_nt: TGTGCCAGCAGCATACGGACTAGGGCGGAATACAATGAGCAGTTCTTC
cdr3_aa: CASSIRTRAEYNEQFF

v_call: TRBV10-3
d_call: .
j_call: TRBJ2-3
clone_size: few
cdr3_nt: TGTGCCATCAGTGACCCGGGACATGGCACAGATACGCAGTATTTT
cdr3_aa: CAISDPGHGTDTQYF

v_call: TRBV30
d_call: TRBD2
j_call: TRBJ2-3
clone_size: .
cdr3_nt: TGTGCCTGGTCACTAGCGGGAGCTTTAGATACGCAGTATTTT
cdr3_aa: CAWSLAGALDTQYF